This TCR beta chain came from a study of blood T cell repertoires in COVID-19. The repertoire was sequenced with immunoSEQ multiplex PCR; TCRdb's copy has only in-frame clones and lacks some. The table lists about 480,000 clones, around 85% of them singletons. V gave up 2 bases and J gave up 3 bases; unmatched junction bases: 3. The CDR3 has 15 amino acids. Germline V lookup: CDR1 WSHSY, CDR2 SAAADI. The J gene is TRBJ2-1, the V gene TRBV10-2; 8 bases match TRBD2. The sample was PBMCs or T cells enriched from blood (not recorded which). This sequence was found in a woman in her sixties who had recovered from COVID-19. The CDR3 nucleotides are TGCGCCAGCAGTGAGACTAGCGGATACTACAATGAGCAGTTCTTC. Its protein product is CASSETSGYYNEQFF.